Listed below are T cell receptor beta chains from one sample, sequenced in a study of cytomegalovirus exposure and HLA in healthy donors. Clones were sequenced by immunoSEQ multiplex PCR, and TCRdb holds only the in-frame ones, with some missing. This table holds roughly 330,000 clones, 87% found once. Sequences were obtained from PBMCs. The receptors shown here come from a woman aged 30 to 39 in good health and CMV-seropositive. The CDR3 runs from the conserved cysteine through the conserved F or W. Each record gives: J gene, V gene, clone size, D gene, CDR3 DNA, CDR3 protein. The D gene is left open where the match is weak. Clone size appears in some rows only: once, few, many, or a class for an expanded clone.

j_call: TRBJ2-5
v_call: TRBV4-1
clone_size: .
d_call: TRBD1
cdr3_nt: TGCGCCAGCAGCCAAGTAAGGGGGCTACCACAAGAGACCCAGTACTTC
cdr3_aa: CASSQVRGLPQETQYF

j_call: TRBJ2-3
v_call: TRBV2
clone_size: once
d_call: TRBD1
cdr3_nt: TGTGCCAGCAGTGGGGGACAGGGGGCGGGCGATACGCAGTATTTT
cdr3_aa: CASSGGQGAGDTQYF

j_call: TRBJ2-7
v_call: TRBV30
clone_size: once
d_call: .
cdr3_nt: TGTGCCTGGATCAGGGTCGAGACCTACGAGCAGTACTTC
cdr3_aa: CAWIRVETYEQYF

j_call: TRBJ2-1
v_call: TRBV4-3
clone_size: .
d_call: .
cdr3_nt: TGCGCCAGCAGCGCCCGATCAGGCGATGAGCAGTTCTTC
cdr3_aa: CASSARSGDEQFF

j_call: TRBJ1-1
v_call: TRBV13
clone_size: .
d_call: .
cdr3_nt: TGTGCCAGCAGCTTGGGTTTAGGTGCCACTGAAGCTTTCTTT
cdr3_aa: CASSLGLGATEAFF

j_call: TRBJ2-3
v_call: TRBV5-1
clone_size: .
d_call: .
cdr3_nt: TGCGCCAGCAGCGATAAGACAGATACGCAGTATTTT
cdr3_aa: CASSDKTDTQYF

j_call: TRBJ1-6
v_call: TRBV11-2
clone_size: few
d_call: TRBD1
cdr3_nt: TGTGCCAGCAGCTCTTACAGGGGAAGTAATTCACCCCTCCACTTT
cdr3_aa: CASSSYRGSNSPLHF

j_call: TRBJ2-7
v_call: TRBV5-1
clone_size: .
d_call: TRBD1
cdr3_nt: TGCGCCAGCAGCTCCCCCCGGGACAGGGTCTCCTACGAGCAGTACTTC
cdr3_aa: CASSSPRDRVSYEQYF

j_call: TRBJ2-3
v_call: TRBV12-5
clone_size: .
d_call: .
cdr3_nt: TGTGCTAGTGCCCTGGGCCCGGAGCGGAGCACAGATACGCAGTATTTT
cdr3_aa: CASALGPERSTDTQYF

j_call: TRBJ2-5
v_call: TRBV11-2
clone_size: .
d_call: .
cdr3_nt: TGTGCCAGCAGCTCAGGACAGAACCAAGAGACCCAGTACTTC
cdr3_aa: CASSSGQNQETQYF

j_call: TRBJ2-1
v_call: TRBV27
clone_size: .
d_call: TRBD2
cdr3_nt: TGTGCCACATCGCCTCTTAGCGGGGGGAGTTACAATGAGCAGTTCTTC
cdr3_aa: CATSPLSGGSYNEQFF

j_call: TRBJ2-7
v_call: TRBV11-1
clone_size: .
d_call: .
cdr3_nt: TGTGCCAGCAGCTTAACAGACCCGTACGAGCAGTACTTC
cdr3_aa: CASSLTDPYEQYF

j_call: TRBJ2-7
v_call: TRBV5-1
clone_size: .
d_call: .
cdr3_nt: TGCGCCAGCAGCTTGGTGTCGCTCTCCTACGAGCAGTACTTC
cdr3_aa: CASSLVSLSYEQYF

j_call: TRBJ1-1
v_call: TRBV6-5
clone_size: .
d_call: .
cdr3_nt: TGTGCCAGCGCCAGTCCTCGGAACACTGAAGCTTTCTTT
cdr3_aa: CASASPRNTEAFF

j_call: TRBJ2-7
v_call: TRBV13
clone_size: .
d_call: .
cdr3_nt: TGTGCCAGCAGCTTCTGGAGGGGACCCTACGAGCAGTACTTC
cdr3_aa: CASSFWRGPYEQYF

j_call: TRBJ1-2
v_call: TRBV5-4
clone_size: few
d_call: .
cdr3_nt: TGTGCCAGCAGCTTGGGATCCAATGTCTATGGCTACACCTTC
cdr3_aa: CASSLGSNVYGYTF

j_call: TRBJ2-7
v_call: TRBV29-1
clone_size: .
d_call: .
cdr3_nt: TGCAGCGTCTCGAAGGGGGGGGGTTCCTACGAGCAGTACTTC
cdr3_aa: CSVSKGGGSYEQYF

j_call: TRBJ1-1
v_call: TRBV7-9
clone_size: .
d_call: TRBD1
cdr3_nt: TGTGCCAGCAGCTTAAAAAACCCTAGGACAGGGGGCCCTGAAGCTTTCTTT
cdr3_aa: CASSLKNPRTGGPEAFF

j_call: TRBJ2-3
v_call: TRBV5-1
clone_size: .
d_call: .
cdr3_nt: TGCGCCAGCAGCACGAAAATGGATACGCAGTATTTT
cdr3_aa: CASSTKMDTQYF

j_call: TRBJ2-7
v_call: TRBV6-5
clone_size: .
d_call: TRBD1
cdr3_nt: TGTGCCAGCAGTTACTGGACAGGCCTCGCCTACGAGCAGTACTTC
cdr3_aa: CASSYWTGLAYEQYF

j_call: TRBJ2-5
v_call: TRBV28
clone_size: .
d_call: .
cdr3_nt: TGTGCCAGCAGACCCTATTATGTATCGGACTACACCCAAGAGACCCAGTACTTC
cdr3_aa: CASRPYYVSDYTQETQYF

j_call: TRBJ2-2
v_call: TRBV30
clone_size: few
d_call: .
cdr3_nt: TGTGCCTGGACGAACACCGGGGAGCTGTTTTTT
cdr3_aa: CAWTNTGELFF

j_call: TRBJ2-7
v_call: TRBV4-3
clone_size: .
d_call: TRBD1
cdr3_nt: TGCGCCAGCAGCCAGGCCGGGACAGGGAACGAGCAGTACTTC
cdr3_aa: CASSQAGTGNEQYF

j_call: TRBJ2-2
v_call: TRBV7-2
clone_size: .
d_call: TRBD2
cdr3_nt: TGTGCCAGCAGCTCTGAACTAGCGGGGGGGCCGAACGGGGAGCTGTTTTTT
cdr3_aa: CASSSELAGGPNGELFF

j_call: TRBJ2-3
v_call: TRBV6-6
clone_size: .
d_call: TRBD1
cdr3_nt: TGTGCCATCAAGGGGGCCCGTACAGATACGCAGTATTTT
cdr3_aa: CAIKGARTDTQYF

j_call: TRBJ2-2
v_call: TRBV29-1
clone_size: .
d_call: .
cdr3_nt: TGCAGCGTTGGGTTGGGGACCGGGGAGCTGTTTTTT
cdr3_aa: CSVGLGTGELFF

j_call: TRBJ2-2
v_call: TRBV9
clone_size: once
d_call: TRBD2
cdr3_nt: TGTGCCAGCAGCGCTAGCGGGGGGGCCTCCGGGGAGCTGTTTTTT
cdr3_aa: CASSASGGASGELFF

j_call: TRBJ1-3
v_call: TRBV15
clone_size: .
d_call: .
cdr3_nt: TGTGCCACCAGCGCGATTACGAGGTCTGGAAACACCATATATTTT
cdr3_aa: CATSAITRSGNTIYF

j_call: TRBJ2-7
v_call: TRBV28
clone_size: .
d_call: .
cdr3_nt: TGTGCCAGCAGCCCCTGGGCAGTGAACTACGAGCAGTACTTC
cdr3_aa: CASSPWAVNYEQYF

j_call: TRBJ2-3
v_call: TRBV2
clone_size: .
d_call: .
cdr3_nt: TGTGCCAGCATGGGATCCACAGATACGCAGTATTTT
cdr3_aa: CASMGSTDTQYF

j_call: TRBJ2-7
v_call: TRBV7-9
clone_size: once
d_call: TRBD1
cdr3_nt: TGTGCCAGCAGCCACGCCGCCGCAGGGGGTAACGAGCAGTACTTC
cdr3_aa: CASSHAAAGGNEQYF

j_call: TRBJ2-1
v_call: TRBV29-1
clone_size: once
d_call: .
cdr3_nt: TGCAGCGTTGATCTAGGAAGGTACAATGAGCAGTTCTTC
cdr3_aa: CSVDLGRYNEQFF

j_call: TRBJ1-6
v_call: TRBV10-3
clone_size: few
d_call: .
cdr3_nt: TGTGCCATCAGTGAGCGTCAGGAGAATTCACCCCTCCACTTT
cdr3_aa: CAISERQENSPLHF

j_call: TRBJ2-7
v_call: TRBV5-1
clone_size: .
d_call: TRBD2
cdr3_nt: TGCGCCAGCAAGCTAGCGGGAGGGCCCTACGAGCAGTACTTC
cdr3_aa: CASKLAGGPYEQYF

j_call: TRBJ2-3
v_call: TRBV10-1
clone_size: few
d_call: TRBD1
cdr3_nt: TGCGCCAGCAGCCGGGACAGGGACTTCACAGATACGCAGTATTTT
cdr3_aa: CASSRDRDFTDTQYF

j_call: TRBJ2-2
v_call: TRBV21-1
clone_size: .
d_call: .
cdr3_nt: TGTGCCAGCGCCTACGGGGAGCTGTTTTTT
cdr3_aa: CASAYGELFF